This record concerns one T cell receptor beta chain sequence. The method was immunoSEQ multiplex PCR; TCRdb's version includes in-frame clones alone and lacks a portion of them. The top ten clones hold approximately 0.35% of a sample with around 2.5 million clones, 93% of them seen once. CDR3 length equals 15 residues. CDR1 SGHRS and CDR2 YFSETQ come from the germline V gene. This entry is derived from a study of shared clonotypes between healthy human individuals. About the research overall: CD4 naive and CD4 memory each took three plates per donor, while CD8 naive took two and CD8 memory one.

The source is a man in his late teens or twenties in good health. Some clones in this sample may be carry-over from other donors' samples. V is TRBV5-1 and J is TRBJ2-5; 9 positions match TRBD1. The DNA matches TRBJ2-7 better at its end, which makes the J call doubtful. The specimen sequenced was naive CD4+ T cells from PBMCs. Subset meaning: CD45RA+ positively selected. The CDR3 sequence: CASSLFTGGDYEQYF. CDR3 bases: TGCGCCAGCAGCTTGTTCACAGGGGGCGACTACGAGCAGTACTTC.